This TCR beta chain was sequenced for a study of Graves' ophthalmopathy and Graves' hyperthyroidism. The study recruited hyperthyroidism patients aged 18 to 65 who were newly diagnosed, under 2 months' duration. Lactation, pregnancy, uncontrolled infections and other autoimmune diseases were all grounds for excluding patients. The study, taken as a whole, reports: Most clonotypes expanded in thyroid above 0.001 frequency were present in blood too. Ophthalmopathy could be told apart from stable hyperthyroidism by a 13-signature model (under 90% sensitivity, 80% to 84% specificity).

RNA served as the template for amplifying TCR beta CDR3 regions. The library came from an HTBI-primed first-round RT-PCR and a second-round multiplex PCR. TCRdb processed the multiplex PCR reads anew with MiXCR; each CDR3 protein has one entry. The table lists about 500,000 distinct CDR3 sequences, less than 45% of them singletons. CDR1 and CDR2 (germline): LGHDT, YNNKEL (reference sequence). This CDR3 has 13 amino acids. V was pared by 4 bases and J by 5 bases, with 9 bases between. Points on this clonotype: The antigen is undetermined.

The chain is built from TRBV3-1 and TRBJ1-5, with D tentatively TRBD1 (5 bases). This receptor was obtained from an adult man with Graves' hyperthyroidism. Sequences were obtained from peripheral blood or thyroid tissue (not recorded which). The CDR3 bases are TGTGCCAGCAGCCGACAGAGGGATCAGCCCCAGCATTTT. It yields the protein CASSRQRDQPQHF.